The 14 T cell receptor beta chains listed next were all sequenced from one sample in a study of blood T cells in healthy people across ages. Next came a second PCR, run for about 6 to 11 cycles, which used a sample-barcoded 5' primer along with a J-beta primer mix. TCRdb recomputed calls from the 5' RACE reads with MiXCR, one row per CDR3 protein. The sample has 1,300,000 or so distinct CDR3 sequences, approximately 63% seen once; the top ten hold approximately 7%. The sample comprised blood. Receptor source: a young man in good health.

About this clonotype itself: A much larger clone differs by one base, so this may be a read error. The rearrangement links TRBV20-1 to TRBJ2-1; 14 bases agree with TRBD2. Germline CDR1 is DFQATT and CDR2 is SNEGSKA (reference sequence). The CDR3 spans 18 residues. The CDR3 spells CSADGTSGSKGSYKEQFF. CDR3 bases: TGCAGTGCAGATGGGACTAGCGGGAGCAAGGGCTCCTACAAGGAGCAGTTCTTC.

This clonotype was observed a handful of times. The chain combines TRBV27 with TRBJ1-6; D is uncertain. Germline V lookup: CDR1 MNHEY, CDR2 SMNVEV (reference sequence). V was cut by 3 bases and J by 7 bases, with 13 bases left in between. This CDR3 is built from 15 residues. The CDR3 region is CASSFLSTRNSPLHF. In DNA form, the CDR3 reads TGTGCCAGCAGTTTTTTGTCGACGCGAAATTCACCCCTCCACTTT.

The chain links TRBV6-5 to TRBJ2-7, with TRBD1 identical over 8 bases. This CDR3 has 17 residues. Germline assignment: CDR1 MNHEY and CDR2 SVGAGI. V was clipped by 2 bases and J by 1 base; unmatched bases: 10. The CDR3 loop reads CASSYRLGQARSYEQYF. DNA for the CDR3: TGTGCCAGCAGTTACCGATTGGGACAGGCTAGATCCTACGAGCAGTACTTC.

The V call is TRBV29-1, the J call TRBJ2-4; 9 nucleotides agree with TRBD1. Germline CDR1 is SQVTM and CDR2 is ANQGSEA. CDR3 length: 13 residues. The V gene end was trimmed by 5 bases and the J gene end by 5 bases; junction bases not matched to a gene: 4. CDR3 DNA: TGCAGCGTTACCCGGACAGGGGAAAACATTCAGTACTTC. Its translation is CSVTRTGENIQYF.

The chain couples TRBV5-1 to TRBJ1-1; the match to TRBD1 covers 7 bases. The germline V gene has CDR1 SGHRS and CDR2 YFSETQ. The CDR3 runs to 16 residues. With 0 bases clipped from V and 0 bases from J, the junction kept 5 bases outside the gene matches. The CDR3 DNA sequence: TGCGCCAGCAGCTTGGGGGACAGCGCTGTGAACACTGAAGCTTTCTTT. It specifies CASSLGDSAVNTEAFF. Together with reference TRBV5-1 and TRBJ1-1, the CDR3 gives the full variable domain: KAGVTQTPRYLIKTRGQQVTLSCSPISGHRSVSWYQQTPGQGLQFLFEYFSETQRNKGNFPGRFSGRQFSNSRSEMNVSTLELGDSALYLCASSLGDSAVNTEAFFGQGTRLTVV.

DNA for the CDR3: TGCAGCGTTACCCAGCAGAATCAAGAGACCCAGTACTTC. It translates to CSVTQQNQETQYF. The chain carries TRBV29-1 and TRBJ2-5; D is uncertain. Looked up from germline, CDR1 is SQVTM and CDR2 is ANQGSEA. Trimming pared 5 bases from V and 2 bases from J, leaving 12 bases between. The CDR3 has 13 residues.

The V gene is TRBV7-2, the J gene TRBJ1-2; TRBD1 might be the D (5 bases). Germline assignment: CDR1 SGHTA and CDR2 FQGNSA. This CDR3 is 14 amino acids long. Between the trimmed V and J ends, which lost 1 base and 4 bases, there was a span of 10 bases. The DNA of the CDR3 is TGTGCCAGCAGCTTAGAACGGGACGCCTATGGCTACACCTTC. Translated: CASSLERDAYGYTF.

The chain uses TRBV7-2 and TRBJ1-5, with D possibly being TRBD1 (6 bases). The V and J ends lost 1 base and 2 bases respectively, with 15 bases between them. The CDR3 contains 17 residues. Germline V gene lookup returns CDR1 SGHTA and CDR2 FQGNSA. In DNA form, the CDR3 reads TGTGCCAGCAGCTTAGAGGTGGGCAGGGGAGGCAATCAGCCCCAGCATTTT. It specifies CASSLEVGRGGNQPQHF.

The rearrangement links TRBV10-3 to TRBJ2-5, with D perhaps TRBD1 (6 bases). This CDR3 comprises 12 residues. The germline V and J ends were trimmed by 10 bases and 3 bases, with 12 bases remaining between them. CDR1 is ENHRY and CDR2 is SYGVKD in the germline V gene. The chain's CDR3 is CATRTVEETQYF. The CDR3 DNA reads TGTGCCACACGGACAGTCGAAGAGACCCAGTACTTC.

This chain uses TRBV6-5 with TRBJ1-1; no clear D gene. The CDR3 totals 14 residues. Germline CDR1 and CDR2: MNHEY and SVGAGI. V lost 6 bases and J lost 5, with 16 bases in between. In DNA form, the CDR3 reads TGTGCCAGCAGCTTGAAGGCCAGTCGTACTGAAGCTTTCTTT. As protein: CASSLKASRTEAFF.

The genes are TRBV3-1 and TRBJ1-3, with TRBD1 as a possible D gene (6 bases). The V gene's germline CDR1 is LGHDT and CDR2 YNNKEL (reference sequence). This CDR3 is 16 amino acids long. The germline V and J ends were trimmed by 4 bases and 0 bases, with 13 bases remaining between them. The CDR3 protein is CASSPDSAFSGNTIYF. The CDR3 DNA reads TGTGCCAGCAGCCCGGACAGCGCTTTCTCTGGAAACACCATATATTTT.

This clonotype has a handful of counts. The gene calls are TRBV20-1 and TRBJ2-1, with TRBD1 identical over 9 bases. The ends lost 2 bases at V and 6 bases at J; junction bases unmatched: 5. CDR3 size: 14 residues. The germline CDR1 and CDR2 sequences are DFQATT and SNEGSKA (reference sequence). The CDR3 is CSARKQGAGNEQFF. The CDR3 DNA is TGCAGTGCTAGAAAACAGGGGGCAGGCAATGAGCAGTTCTTC.

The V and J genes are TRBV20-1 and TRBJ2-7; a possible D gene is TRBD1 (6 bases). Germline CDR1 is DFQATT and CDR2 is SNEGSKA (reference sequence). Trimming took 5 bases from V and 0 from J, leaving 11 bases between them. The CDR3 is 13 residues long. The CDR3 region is CSARRDTSYEQYF. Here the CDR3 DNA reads TGCAGTGCTCGCCGGGACACCTCCTACGAGCAGTACTTC.

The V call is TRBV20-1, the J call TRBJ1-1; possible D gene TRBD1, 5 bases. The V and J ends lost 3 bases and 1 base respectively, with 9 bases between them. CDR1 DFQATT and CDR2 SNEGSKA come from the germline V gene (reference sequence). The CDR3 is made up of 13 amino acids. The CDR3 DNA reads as TGCAGTGCTAGTGCTGGGGGGAACACTGAAGCTTTCTTT. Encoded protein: CSASAGGNTEAFF.